Presented here are 5 T cell receptor beta chains from one specimen sequenced in a study of cytomegalovirus exposure and HLA in healthy donors. Method: immunoSEQ multiplex PCR; TCRdb's copy keeps in-frame clones and lacks some. The sample yields about 310,000 clones, 88% seen once. Sequenced material: PBMCs. These TCRs come from a man under 40 in good health and CMV-seronegative.

The V call is TRBV5-4, the J call TRBJ1-1, with D tentatively TRBD1 (6 bases). Trimming took off 0 bases at V and 0 bases at J, with 9 bases between the two ends. The CDR3 loop spans 15 amino acids. CDR1 is SGHNT and CDR2 is YYREEE in the germline V gene (reference sequence). The CDR3 region has the DNA TGTGCCAGCAGCTTGGATAGGACAGTGAACACTGAAGCTTTCTTT. Translating gives CASSLDRTVNTEAFF.

The J gene is TRBJ1-1, the V gene TRBV15; perhaps TRBD1 as D (6 bases). Trimming shortened V by 0 bases and J by 8 bases, and 13 bases separated the two germline ends. The CDR3 is 14 amino acids. Germline CDR1 reads LNHNV; CDR2 reads YYDKDF (reference sequence). The CDR3 nucleotides read TGTGCCACCAGCAGAGATAGGGGGGGTTACGAAGCTTTCTTT. Translated: CATSRDRGGYEAFF.

The chain has TRBV19 and TRBJ2-7; 9 bases fit TRBD1. CDR1 and CDR2 (germline): LNHDA, SQIVND (reference sequence). The CDR3 totals 16 residues. With V trimmed by 5 bases and J by 2 bases, 10 bases remained unmatched. CDR3 in DNA: TGTGCCAGTAGTCAGGGGACAGGGCGGCGGACCTACGAGCAGTACTTC. It yields the protein CASSQGTGRRTYEQYF.

As for this clone: This sample includes further DNA sequences coding for the same CDR3. This sequence joins TRBV7-6 and TRBJ2-1; TRBD2 matches at 13 bases. CDR3 length equals 16 residues. V gave up 0 bases and J gave up 7 bases; unmatched junction bases: 3. Germline V lookup: CDR1 SGHVS, CDR2 FNYEAQ. The CDR3 bases are TGTGCCAGCAGCTTAGCACTAGCGGGGGGGAGGAATGAGCAGTTCTTC. Translating it yields CASSLALAGGRNEQFF.

The J gene is TRBJ2-1, the V gene TRBV9; 8 bases agree with TRBD1. Germline CDR1 is SGDLS and CDR2 is YYNGEE. The CDR3 extends over 16 amino acids. With V trimmed by 0 bases and J by 4 bases, 6 bases remained unmatched. The CDR3 region is CASSVARQGLYNEQFF. DNA of the CDR3: TGTGCCAGCAGCGTAGCAAGACAGGGGCTGTACAATGAGCAGTTCTTC.